Reported below is one T cell receptor beta chain. The antigen this receptor binds is unknown. No base qualities exist here, and no much larger clone lies one base off it. Sequences KGHSH (CDR1) and LQKENI (CDR2) are obtained from the germline V gene. Between the V and J ends, shortened by 1 base and 6 bases respectively, the junction contains 9 bases. The CDR3 covers 13 residues, taking in both the cysteine and the phenylalanine. Left in the record is the CDR3 DNA by itself, 39 bases read in frame from the first base. The data are from a study of cytotoxic CD8 clonotypes in ibrutinib-treated CLL listed by TCRdb under 2021. For the study in its entirety: The cohort was composed of about a dozen relapsed/refractory and about 15 treatment-naive patients; IGHV unmutated status was identified in around 17 patients. Of the approximately 91 people in the trial, around 25 had longitudinal samples available. All remission and progressive disease samples were collected while patients were still receiving ibrutinib. Partial responses were observed in around 25 patients and complete responses in 2; after a median follow-up of roughly 72 months, remission was maintained in approximately 14 patients and progression was observed in some twelve. Samples averaged 255,043 productive templates and around 91,000 productive rearrangements. Cryopreserved peripheral blood mononuclear cells were collected at three points: before therapy, at response, and at either sustained remission or disease progression. Samples at response were collected after a median of approximately twelve months of treatment, with a range of about 6 to 40 months. Beyond this particular receptor, the publication reports: Sampling times were not matched between patients in sustained remission and patients whose disease was progressing, and lymph node repertoires were not examined. Clonality increased at ibrutinib response, stayed stable in sustained remission, and fell back toward baseline at progression. Baseline clonality was found to be higher than that of age-matched healthy donors and was strongly correlated with circulating CD8+ T-cell counts. Public clonotypes were rare and either shrank or stayed stable during treatment, and the rise in clonality at ibrutinib response reflected expansion of private clonotypes.

A MiSeq instrument was used for deep resolution sequencing, which targeted depths ranging from 1 in 1 million up to 1 in 200,000 T cells, with coverage averaging 10x for each clonotype. The immunoSEQ hsTCRB Kit was used to generate the TCR beta libraries. The authors' analysis ran thus. The data were analyzed with ImmunoSEQ Analyzer and ImmunoSEQ Data Assistant, and V, D and J gene assignments followed IMGT definitions. Clonality, which ranges from 0 to 1, was calculated by subtracting the normalized Shannon entropy of productive rearrangement frequencies from one. Public clonotype analysis was restricted to overrepresented clonotypes comprising at least 0.05% of each patient's repertoire. Thirteen repertoires from age-matched healthy donors, obtained from immuneACCESS, served as clonality controls. The table was pulled from immuneACCESS by TCRdb, which kept in-frame rearrangements only. Such tables lose some clones; where checked, under half of the loss comes from unresolved V genes, and the rest has no known cause. For V, J and clone size, that table is used; D and trimming come from the DNA. This sample has about 140,000 clones in its table, and 76% of those were observed once. The ten largest clones take up 4.5% to 6.5% of the sample.

The time point label on this specimen signifies: approximately 25 months on ibrutinib. For TCR beta library preparation, around 1.9 micrograms of genomic DNA were extracted from the cryopreserved PBMCs. Longitudinal blood samples from CLL patients receiving ibrutinib monotherapy were subjected to high-throughput TCR beta sequencing. The patients took part in an open-label, single-center phase 2 trial of ibrutinib monotherapy. The receptor's source is a human donor with chronic lymphocytic leukemia. This material consisted of PBMCs, taken after 24 months of ibrutinib treatment. The chain was built from TRBV18 and TRBJ1-2, with the identity of the D gene unclear. The DNA sequence reads TGTGCCAGCTCACCACGGGCGGCGGATGGCTACACCTTC. It is translated as CASSPRAADGYTF.